The next 32 T cell receptor beta chains were all read from a single sample in a study of blood T cell repertoires in COVID-19. The table came from immunoSEQ multiplex PCR; TCRdb's copy has only in-frame clones and leaves some out. This repertoire shows over 100,000 clones, approximately 84% found once; its top ten account for around 9.5%. The sample comprised peripheral blood. Receptors were obtained from a man in his forties with active or convalescent COVID-19.

The V and J genes are TRBV25-1 and TRBJ1-1; D is ambiguous. CDR3 length: 15 residues. V lost 2 bases and J lost 0, with 10 bases in between. The germline gives CDR1 MGHDK, CDR2 SYGVNS. Here the CDR3 DNA reads TGTGCCAGCAGTGAACGGGGAGTTATGAACACTGAAGCTTTCTTT. Translated, it gives CASSERGVMNTEAFF.

This clone appeared a single time. J is TRBJ2-3 and V is TRBV27; D may be TRBD1 (6 bases). The CDR3 has 15 amino acids. V was shortened by 5 bases and J by 3 bases, with 15 bases between the two germline ends. Germline CDR1 is MNHEY and CDR2 is SMNVEV (reference sequence). DNA for the CDR3: TGTGCCAGCAGTGACTGGGGGCCCATTACAGATACGCAGTATTTT. It yields the protein CASSDWGPITDTQYF.

The chain joins TRBV7-9 to TRBJ1-5; 7 bases match TRBD1. The CDR3 is made up of 16 amino acids. CDR1 SEHNR and CDR2 FQNEAQ come from the germline V gene (reference sequence). V shed 0 bases and J 3 bases; nucleotides not matched to a gene: 5. In DNA, the CDR3 is TGTGCCAGCAGCTTAGCTACAGGGGTTGACAATCAGCCCCAGCATTTT. As protein: CASSLATGVDNQPQHF.

This clone was picked up many times. The rearrangement links TRBV27 to TRBJ2-6, with 7 bases that match TRBD1. The CDR3 length is 19 residues. Looked up from germline, CDR1 is MNHEY and CDR2 is SMNVEV (reference sequence). J gave up 0 bases and V 3 bases, and 11 bases lay outside the gene matches. Here the CDR3 DNA reads TGTGCCAGCAGTTTGTACGCCGGGACAGCGCTCTCTGGGGCCAACGTCCTGACTTTC. It specifies CASSLYAGTALSGANVLTF.

The genes are TRBV6-4 and TRBJ2-2; a weak D match, TRBD2 (5 bases). In germline, CDR1 is MRHNA, CDR2 SNTAGT. Trimming pared 6 bases from V and 4 bases from J, leaving 15 bases between. CDR3 length: 15 amino acids. The DNA of the CDR3 is TGTGCCAGCAGGGCGCAGAGTGAGGGCACCGGGGAGCTGTTTTTT. Residues: CASRAQSEGTGELFF.

This clone was found once. This rearrangement joins TRBV11-1 to TRBJ1-1; maybe TRBD1 (6 bases). CDR1 and CDR2 (germline): SGHAT, FQDESV (reference sequence). There are 15 residues in the CDR3. V was cut by 5 bases and J by 0 bases, with 13 bases left in between. CDR3 loop: CASSLRGGMNTEAFF. The CDR3 DNA is TGTGCCAGCAGCCTCAGGGGTGGAATGAACACTGAAGCTTTCTTT.

The chain combines TRBV29-1 with TRBJ2-3; 16 bases are shared with TRBD2. Unmatched junction bases numbered 1, after V lost 6 bases and J lost 1 base. This CDR3 contains 15 residues. The germline gives CDR1 SQVTM, CDR2 ANQGSEA. The chain's CDR3 is CSVGTSGGGTDTQYF. The DNA of the CDR3 is TGCAGCGTAGGGACTAGCGGGGGGGGCACAGATACGCAGTATTTT.

This chain links TRBV6-1 with TRBJ1-5; weak D call: TRBD1 (5 bases). The ends were cut back, 2 bases at V and 7 bases at J, with 18 bases in the middle. There are 16 residues in the CDR3. Germline V CDR1 and CDR2: MNHNS, SASEGT. The CDR3 nucleotides read TGTGCCAGCAGTGAACCCTGGGACTGGGAGGGCCAGCCCCAGCATTTT. Its translation is CASSEPWDWEGQPQHF.

V is TRBV10-3 and J is TRBJ1-3; 8 bases align to TRBD1. V gave up 6 bases and J gave up 4 bases; unmatched junction bases: 8. There are 15 residues in the CDR3. Germline CDR1 and CDR2: ENHRY and SYGVKD. The CDR3 protein is CAIRDDRGRGNTIYF. CDR3 sequence (DNA): TGTGCCATCAGGGACGACAGGGGAAGGGGAAACACCATATATTTT.

The chain couples TRBV29-1 to TRBJ2-5; 8 bases agree with TRBD2. V shed 7 bases, J shed 5 bases, and the junction held 3 bases outside the gene matches. The CDR3 consists of 11 residues. Germline loops: CDR1 SQVTM, CDR2 ANQGSEA. The DNA of the CDR3 is TGCAGCGCGGAGCGGGGGGAGACCCAGTACTTC. Protein: CSAERGETQYF.

V is TRBV5-1 and J is TRBJ1-5; TRBD1 aligns across 8 bases. In germline, CDR1 is SGHRS, CDR2 YFSETQ. This CDR3 has 14 residues. V gave up 2 bases and J gave up 6 bases; unmatched junction bases: 4. In DNA form, the CDR3 reads TGCGCCAGCAGCTTTGGACAGGGTGGTCAGCCCCAGCATTTT. It encodes CASSFGQGGQPQHF.

This clone was recorded a few times. The V and J genes are TRBV18 and TRBJ1-2; the D gene is possibly TRBD1 (5 bases). CDR3 length: 12 residues. The V end was cut by 11 bases, the J end by 3 bases, with 13 bases between. CDR1 is KGHSH and CDR2 is LQKENI in the germline V gene. CDR3 sequence reads: CASNAGDYGYTF. CDR3 in DNA: TGTGCCTCCAACGCGGGGGACTATGGCTACACCTTC.

V and J are TRBV12-5 and TRBJ1-1; 8 nucleotides align to TRBD1. The CDR3 extends over 18 amino acids. Germline assignment: CDR1 LGHNT and CDR2 FRNRAP. The trim removed 3 bases at V and 7 bases at J, leaving 19 bases unmatched. CDR3 coding DNA: TGTGCTAGTGGTTTCCAATCGGACAGGGTGATCCTTAACGATGAAGCTTTCTTT. Protein sequence: CASGFQSDRVILNDEAFF.

The V gene is TRBV10-2, the J gene TRBJ1-5, with a possible D match to TRBD1 (6 bases). V lost 10 bases, J lost 7 bases, and 11 bases lay in between. The CDR3 extends over 11 amino acids. Germline V lookup: CDR1 WSHSY, CDR2 SAAADI. The CDR3 DNA follows: TGCGCCACCGAACAGGGCCAGCCCCAGCATTTT. Its translation: CATEQGQPQHF.

The chain links TRBV30 to TRBJ2-5; D perhaps matches TRBD2 (7 bases). The V gene lost 4 bases and the J gene lost 2 bases, with 11 bases spanning the gap. Germline lookup yields CDR1 GTSNPN and CDR2 SVGIG (reference sequence). This CDR3 has 13 residues. The CDR3 DNA sequence: TGTGCCTGGACGGGGGGCCTACAAGAGACCCAGTACTTC. Its protein is CAWTGGLQETQYF.

The CDR3 nucleotides are TGTGCCAGCAGCTCAAGGGGGTTGGGGGCCAAAAACATTCAGTACTTC. It codes for CASSSRGLGAKNIQYF. This chain connects TRBV13 to TRBJ2-4; possible D gene TRBD1, 6 bases. The CDR3 covers 16 residues. Germline lookup yields CDR1 PRHDT and CDR2 FYEKMQ (reference sequence). The germline V and J ends were trimmed by 4 bases and 1 base, with 14 bases remaining between them.

The CDR3 DNA reads as TGCGCCAGCAGCCTGGGACAGGGGGTAACTGAAGCTTTCTTT. This codes for CASSLGQGVTEAFF. The chain uses TRBV5-1 and TRBJ1-1; TRBD1 agrees at 11 bases. Germline CDR1 reads SGHRS; CDR2 reads YFSETQ. V shed 4 bases, J shed 5 bases, and the junction held 4 bases outside the gene matches. The length of the CDR3 is 14 residues.

The chain links TRBV9 to TRBJ2-5; 11 bases align to TRBD2. Germline CDR1 and CDR2: SGDLS and YYNGEE. The junction had 5 bases not matched to a gene; V was cut back by 0 bases and J by 4 bases. CDR3 length equals 16 residues. The CDR3: CASSVGLAGGGETQYF. In DNA, the CDR3 is TGTGCCAGCAGCGTAGGGCTAGCGGGGGGTGGAGAGACCCAGTACTTC.

This clone was recorded many times. The V call is TRBV14, the J call TRBJ1-6; 10 positions agree with TRBD1. This CDR3 region has 15 residues. Germline V gene lookup returns CDR1 SGHDN and CDR2 FVKESK. V was pared by 4 bases and J by 9 bases, with 6 bases of the junction left unmatched. CDR3 DNA sequence: TGTGCCAGCAGCCCGGGACAGGGGATTGGTTCACCCCTCCACTTT. It encodes CASSPGQGIGSPLHF.

V and J are TRBV9 and TRBJ2-1, with D maybe TRBD2 (5 bases). This CDR3 has 15 residues. Germline V CDR1 and CDR2: SGDLS, YYNGEE. V was pared by 2 bases and J by 9 bases, with 18 bases between. The CDR3 region is CASSVFSRAVSEQFF. DNA of the CDR3: TGTGCCAGCAGCGTGTTTAGTAGAGCGGTTAGTGAGCAGTTCTTC. Using reference TRBV9 and TRBJ2-1 for the parts outside the CDR3, the full variable domain is DSGVTQTPKHLITATGQRVTLRCSPRSGDLSVYWYQQSLDQGLQFLIQYYNGEERAKGNILERFSAQQFPDLHSELNLSSLELGDSALYFCASSVFSRAVSEQFFGPGTRLTVL.

The rearrangement links TRBV3-1 (or the pseudogene TRBV3-2) to TRBJ1-2; TRBD1 matches at 7 bases. Germline CDR1 is LGHDT and CDR2 is YNNKEL (reference sequence). The ends lost 1 base at V and 4 bases at J; junction bases unmatched: 6. This CDR3 is 15 amino acids long. CDR3 sequence: CASSQGRGPSYGYTF. In nucleotides, the CDR3 is TGTGCCAGCAGCCAAGGGAGGGGGCCTTCCTATGGCTACACCTTC.

V is TRBV18 and J is TRBJ1-2, with 12 bases lining up with TRBD1. J was trimmed by 8 bases and V by 3 bases; bases with no gene match: 7. The CDR3 runs 15 residues. Germline assignment: CDR1 KGHSH and CDR2 LQKENI. The CDR3 DNA is TGTGCCAGCTCACCGGGACAGGGGGCGCCGGGAGGCTACACCTTC. Residues: CASSPGQGAPGGYTF. The full variable domain, completed using reference TRBV18 and TRBJ1-2, is NAGVMQNPRHLVRRRGQEARLRCSPMKGHSHVYWYRQLPEEGLKFMVYLQKENIIDESGMPKERFSAEFPKEGPSILRIQQVVRGDSAAYFCASSPGQGAPGGYTFGSGTRLTVV.

CDR3 DNA: TGTGCCTGGACTGAAAGGGGGCAAGGAGGTTCACCCCTCCACTTT. Residues: CAWTERGQGGSPLHF. This chain connects TRBV30 to TRBJ1-6, with 7 positions matching TRBD1. CDR3 length: 15 amino acids. Looked up from germline, CDR1 is GTSNPN and CDR2 is SVGIG (reference sequence). With V trimmed by 4 bases and J by 9 bases, 12 bases remained unmatched.

This sequence joins TRBV6-5 and TRBJ2-3; D is ambiguous. The CDR3 sequence is 11 residues long. The V end was cut by 8 bases, the J end by 6 bases, with 9 bases between. Germline V gene data show CDR1 as MNHEY and CDR2 as SVGAGI. DNA of the CDR3: TGTGCCAGCGAGGTTTCCGATACGCAGTATTTT. Its translation is CASEVSDTQYF.

The V and J genes are TRBV10-3 and TRBJ2-1; TRBD2 agrees at 7 bases. CDR1 is ENHRY and CDR2 is SYGVKD in the germline V gene. With 8 bases clipped from V and 6 bases from J, the junction kept 10 bases outside the gene matches. The CDR3 length is 14 residues. CDR3 sequence (DNA): TGTGCCATCGGTTCTAGCGGCCTTATCAATGAGCAGTTCTTC. Translating gives CAIGSSGLINEQFF.

This chain links TRBV5-6 with TRBJ2-3; 8 nucleotides match TRBD1. CDR3 length: 16 residues. CDR1 SGHDT and CDR2 YYEEEE come from the germline V gene. J gave up 6 bases and V 3 bases, and 12 bases lay outside the gene matches. The CDR3 reads CASSSLTGGGLDTQYF. The DNA of the CDR3 is TGTGCCAGCAGCTCCCTTACAGGGGGAGGTTTGGATACGCAGTATTTT.

The chain carries TRBV6-5 and TRBJ2-3; TRBD1 aligns across 7 bases. The trim removed 6 bases at V and 2 bases at J, leaving 2 bases unmatched. The CDR3 length is 13 residues. The V gene's germline CDR1 is MNHEY and CDR2 SVGAGI. This CDR3 reads CASRGTATDTQYF. The DNA for the CDR3 is TGTGCCAGCAGGGGGACAGCCACAGATACGCAGTATTTT.

The V and J genes are TRBV19 and TRBJ2-6; 8 nucleotides match TRBD1. The germline gives CDR1 LNHDA, CDR2 SQIVND (reference sequence). The V and J ends lost 7 bases and 2 bases, in that order; junction bases with no gene match: 13. CDR3 length: 18 residues. The CDR3 DNA reads TGTGCCAGTAACCTCCACAACACCAGGGGGCCTGGGGCCAACGTCCTGACTTTC. Translation: CASNLHNTRGPGANVLTF.

This clone has only a few counts. The J gene is TRBJ2-7, the V gene TRBV10-2, with D tentatively TRBD2 (6 bases). The V gene lost 4 bases and the J gene lost 6 bases, with 16 bases spanning the gap. The germline V gene encodes CDR1 WSHSY and CDR2 SAAADI. The CDR3 length is 14 residues. The CDR3: CASSAGRFGGEQYF. The CDR3 region has the DNA TGCGCCAGCAGTGCAGGGAGGTTCGGCGGCGAGCAGTACTTC.

V is TRBV2 and J is TRBJ2-7, with 8 bases that match TRBD1. The CDR3 has 13 amino acids. With 10 bases clipped from V and 5 bases from J, the junction kept 10 bases outside the gene matches. Germline V gene lookup returns CDR1 SNHLY and CDR2 FYNNEI. The CDR3 sequence: CAIPGQGAHEQYF. In DNA form, the CDR3 reads TGTGCCATCCCCGGACAGGGTGCTCACGAGCAGTACTTC.

J is TRBJ1-2 and V is TRBV18; D possibly corresponds to TRBD1 (6 bases). Germline loops: CDR1 KGHSH, CDR2 LQKENI. The V end lost 6 bases, the J end lost 6 bases, and 14 bases lay between the germline ends. The CDR3 is made up of 13 amino acids. CDR3 residues: CASSGAPSHGYTF. The CDR3 bases are TGTGCCAGCTCGGGGGCCCCAAGCCATGGCTACACCTTC.

The chain recombines TRBV4-2 with TRBJ1-5; D remains ambiguous. With 3 bases removed from V and 0 bases from J, the gap between germline ends came to 18 bases. From germline, CDR1 is LGHNA and CDR2 YNFKEQ. The CDR3 is 18 residues long. The CDR3 region has the DNA TGTGCCAGCAGCCAGACCGGACTGACGACTACTAGCAATCAGCCCCAGCATTTT. Encoded protein: CASSQTGLTTTSNQPQHF.